The 19 T cell receptor beta chains in this list originate from one sample, sequenced in a study of blood T cell repertoires in COVID-19. The protocol was immunoSEQ multiplex PCR, while the TCRdb copy is restricted to in-frame clones and leaves out a portion. The data show around 450,000 clones, about 85% seen once. The specimen was PBMCs or T cells enriched from blood (not recorded which). The receptor source for this set is a woman between 18 and 30 years old who had recovered from COVID-19.

The chain recombines TRBV5-1 with TRBJ1-1, with TRBD1 identical over 7 bases. The CDR3 is made up of 15 amino acids. J lost 4 bases, V lost 0 bases, and 6 bases had no gene match. The germline V gene has CDR1 SGHRS and CDR2 YFSETQ. DNA for the CDR3: TGCGCCAGCAGCTTGGGAGGGGGCCAGGGCACTGAAGCTTTCTTT. Amino acid sequence: CASSLGGGQGTEAFF.

The rearrangement uses TRBV4-2 and TRBJ2-5; 9 positions match TRBD2. CDR3 length equals 17 residues. Germline CDR1 is LGHNA and CDR2 is YNFKEQ. J gave up 4 bases and V 0 bases, and 9 bases lay outside the gene matches. CDR3 bases: TGTGCCAGCAGCCAAGAAGGAAGCGGGGGGAGGGGAGAGACCCAGTACTTC. It specifies CASSQEGSGGRGETQYF.

The CDR3 loop reads CASKIAGRAVTGELFF. The CDR3, as DNA: TGTGCCAGCAAGATAGCGGGGAGGGCAGTTACCGGGGAGCTGTTTTTT. This sequence joins TRBV6-4 and TRBJ2-2; 8 nucleotides align to TRBD2. The CDR3 is 16 residues long. After removal of 7 bases from V and 5 bases from J, the junction contained 12 bases not matched to a gene. The germline V gene encodes CDR1 MRHNA and CDR2 SNTAGT.

This sequence joins TRBV5-4 and TRBJ2-7, with 8 bases aligning to TRBD1. From germline, CDR1 is SGHNT and CDR2 YYREEE (reference sequence). Losses at the gene ends were 4 bases for V and 0 bases for J; bases not matched to a gene: 3. The CDR3 sequence is 14 residues long. The CDR3 loop reads CASSRDRSSYEQYF. For the CDR3, the DNA is TGTGCCAGCAGCAGGGACAGGAGCTCCTACGAGCAGTACTTC.

This clone was counted between two and nine times. The chain links TRBV30 to TRBJ1-1, with no clear D. The V end was cut by 0 bases, the J end by 0 bases, with 8 bases between. The germline V gene encodes CDR1 GTSNPN and CDR2 SVGIG (reference sequence). This CDR3 has 14 amino acids. CDR3 region: CAWSVARLNTEAFF. CDR3 sequence (DNA): TGTGCCTGGAGTGTAGCCAGGCTGAACACTGAAGCTTTCTTT.

The V call is TRBV5-1, the J call TRBJ1-6; TRBD1 aligns across 9 bases. Germline CDR1 and CDR2: SGHRS and YFSETQ. With V trimmed by 2 bases and J by 7 bases, 13 bases remained unmatched. The CDR3 covers 18 residues. CDR3: CASSFSSPRTGENSPLHF. The CDR3 nucleotides are TGCGCCAGCAGCTTCAGTTCGCCTCGGACAGGGGAAAATTCACCCCTCCACTTT. Filled out from reference TRBV5-1 and TRBJ1-6, the complete variable domain reads KAGVTQTPRYLIKTRGQQVTLSCSPISGHRSVSWYQQTPGQGLQFLFEYFSETQRNKGNFPGRFSGRQFSNSRSEMNVSTLELGDSALYLCASSFSSPRTGENSPLHFGNGTRLTVT.

This clone was seen only a few times. The genes are TRBV5-6 and TRBJ2-5, with 12 positions matching TRBD2. V was clipped by 5 bases and J by 4 bases; unmatched bases: 3. The V gene's germline CDR1 is SGHDT and CDR2 YYEEEE. This CDR3 comprises 14 residues. The CDR3 coding sequence is TGTGCCAGCAGGACGACTAGCGGGGGAGAGACCCAGTACTTC. Encoded protein: CASRTTSGGETQYF.

The genes are TRBV7-9 and TRBJ2-7, with 8 bases fitting TRBD1. Germline trimming cut 5 bases from V and 1 base from J; bases unmatched to any gene: 4. CDR3 length: 14 amino acids. The germline V gene has CDR1 SEHNR and CDR2 FQNEAQ (reference sequence). The CDR3 reads CASSPRDRSYEQYF. For the CDR3, the DNA is TGTGCCAGCAGCCCGCGGGACAGGTCCTACGAGCAGTACTTC.

The gene calls are TRBV6-7 and TRBJ2-7, with D tentatively TRBD2 (6 bases). TRBV6-7 counts as an open reading frame of uncertain function. The CDR3 length is 15 residues. Between the trimmed V and J ends, which lost 0 bases and 3 bases, there was a span of 12 bases. CDR3 DNA: TGTGCCAGCAGTTACTCCTGGGGAGGAATCTACGAGCAGTACTTC. This codes for CASSYSWGGIYEQYF.

In this sample, this clone turned up once. This rearrangement joins TRBV19 to TRBJ1-1; D possibly corresponds to TRBD1 (6 bases). The CDR3 contains 16 residues. V lost 2 bases and J 0 bases, leaving 13 bases between the germline ends. The germline V gene encodes CDR1 LNHDA and CDR2 SQIVND (reference sequence). In DNA, the CDR3 is TGTGCCAGTAGTATACGAGGGGGGGAAATGAACACTGAAGCTTTCTTT. Amino acids: CASSIRGGEMNTEAFF.

The CDR3 is CASSLMTGGDYDEQFF. Here the CDR3 DNA reads TGTGCCAGCAGCTTGATGACAGGGGGCGATTACGATGAGCAGTTCTTC. The chain couples TRBV5-6 to TRBJ2-1, with 10 positions matching TRBD1. The V gene end was trimmed by 1 base and the J gene end by 8 bases; junction bases not matched to a gene: 9. Germline loops: CDR1 SGHDT, CDR2 YYEEEE. The CDR3 contains 16 residues.

V and J are TRBV6-5 and TRBJ1-2; 7 bases match TRBD1. The V gene end was trimmed by 0 bases and the J gene end by 8 bases; junction bases not matched to a gene: 6. The CDR3 covers 14 residues. Germline CDR1 MNHEY, CDR2 SVGAGI. This chain's CDR3 is CASSYSDRAGGYTF. The CDR3 DNA reads as TGTGCCAGCAGTTACTCCGACAGGGCGGGAGGCTACACCTTC.

The chain is built from TRBV19 and TRBJ2-1; 8 bases fit TRBD2. The CDR3 covers 14 residues. The J segment lost 1 base and the V segment lost 10 bases, leaving 6 bases of the junction unmatched. Germline CDR1 reads LNHDA; CDR2 reads SQIVND (reference sequence). The DNA for the CDR3 is TGTGCCACCCACGGGGGGGCTTCCTACAATGAGCAGTTCTTC. This translates into CATHGGASYNEQFF. Full variable domain (missing parts from reference TRBV19 and TRBJ2-1): DGGITQSPKYLFRKEGQNVTLSCEQNLNHDAMYWYRQDPGQGLRLIYYSQIVNDFQKGDIAEGYSVSREKKESFPLTVTSAQKNPTAFYLCATHGGASYNEQFFGPGTRLTVL.

Concerning this clone itself: Mismatch with germline at one junction end may stem from a read error. The V and J genes are TRBV4-1 and TRBJ1-6; TRBD1 agrees at 9 bases. The CDR3 is 17 amino acids. CDR1 is MGHRA, CDR2 YSYEKL, per germline. CDR3 DNA sequence: TGCGCCAGCAGCCAAGGATCAACAGGGGGCTATCATTCACCCCTCCACTTT. It is translated as CASSQGSTGGYHSPLHF.

Remarks on this clone: Germline and junction disagree at one end, which may indicate a read error. The V call is TRBV7-7, the J call TRBJ2-2; D might be TRBD2 (6 bases). Germline values: CDR1 SSHAT, CDR2 FNYEAQ (reference sequence). CDR3 size: 15 residues. The chain's CDR3 is CASRPNSGGTGELFF. The CDR3 nucleotides read TGTGCTAGCAGACCCAACAGTGGGGGGACCGGGGAGCTGTTTTTT.

This chain connects TRBV30 to TRBJ2-7, with a possible D match to TRBD1 (6 bases). The CDR3 consists of 15 residues. V was cut by 3 bases and J by 2 bases, with 17 bases left in between. CDR1 GTSNPN and CDR2 SVGIG come from the germline V gene (reference sequence). CDR3 amino acids: CAWRPGQFLAYEQYF. CDR3 DNA sequence: TGTGCCTGGAGACCCGGACAGTTCCTAGCCTACGAGCAGTACTTC.

CDR3 region: CASMRDSNQPQHF. CDR3 nucleotides: TGTGCCAGTATGAGGGATAGCAATCAGCCCCAGCATTTT. The chain combines TRBV19 with TRBJ1-5, with no clear D. Germline CDR1 LNHDA, CDR2 SQIVND (reference sequence). The CDR3 has 13 residues. V was clipped by 7 bases and J by 0 bases, with 7 bases between them.

The chain is built from TRBV30 and TRBJ1-2; 8 nucleotides line up with TRBD1. Germline values: CDR1 GTSNPN, CDR2 SVGIG (reference sequence). The ends lost 2 bases at V and 4 bases at J; junction bases unmatched: 6. This CDR3 has 14 residues. CDR3 protein: CAWSPDREGYGYTF. In DNA, the CDR3 is TGTGCCTGGAGTCCGGACAGGGAGGGCTATGGCTACACCTTC.

This rearrangement joins TRBV19 to TRBJ1-1, with a weak D call TRBD1 (5 bases). V was cut by 0 bases and J by 1 base, with 9 bases left in between. The CDR3 consists of 15 residues. Per germline, CDR1 LNHDA and CDR2 SQIVND (reference sequence). The CDR3 sequence: CASSIDETENTEAFF. CDR3 DNA sequence: TGTGCCAGTAGTATAGACGAGACAGAGAACACTGAAGCTTTCTTT.